The 22 T cell receptor beta chains listed next were all sequenced from one sample in a study of T-cell reconstitution after alpha-beta-depleted transplantation in children. During its preparation, the TCRbeta library received unique molecular identifiers. One entry per CDR3 protein results from TCRdb running MiXCR on the PCR reads. The table has 450,000 to 600,000 distinct CDR3 sequences, approximately 20% seen once; the top ten hold 3.3%. The sample was PBMCs from the stem cell graft donor, taken from the stem cell graft. These receptors came from a human donor who donated a stem cell graft to a child with acute lymphoblastic leukemia.

The chain recombines TRBV4-2 with TRBJ2-1, with 14 nucleotides matching TRBD2. Germline values: CDR1 LGHNA, CDR2 YNFKEQ. The V segment lost 3 bases and the J segment 7 bases; nucleotides outside the gene matches: 5. CDR3 length equals 16 residues. The CDR3 protein is CASSHRGLAGGNEQFF. The CDR3 region has the DNA TGTGCCAGCAGCCACCGTGGACTAGCGGGAGGAAATGAGCAGTTCTTC.

This clonotype was seen a handful of times. The chain couples TRBV7-3 to TRBJ2-2, with 8 bases identical to TRBD2. The germline V gene has CDR1 SGHTA and CDR2 FQGTGA. V lost 5 bases, J lost 5 bases, and 7 bases stayed unmatched. The CDR3 runs 15 residues. The CDR3 loop reads CASSPLSGTTGELFF. In DNA, the CDR3 is TGTGCCAGCAGCCCTCTTAGCGGGACTACCGGGGAGCTGTTTTTT.

The chain links TRBV7-8 to TRBJ2-2; TRBD1 might be the D (6 bases). Trimming removed 1 base from V and 8 bases from J, with 20 bases in between. Per the germline V gene, CDR1 is SGHVS and CDR2 is FQNEAQ. The CDR3 has 17 residues. CDR3 amino acids: CASSLVLIRQVKGELFF. CDR3 nucleotide sequence: TGTGCCAGCAGCTTAGTTTTGATTCGACAGGTGAAAGGGGAGCTGTTTTTT.

This clonotype was found a few times. This chain uses TRBV24-1 with TRBJ2-1; no definite D call. CDR3 length: 13 amino acids. The V and J ends lost 4 bases and 5 bases respectively, with 8 bases between them. Germline V CDR1 and CDR2: KGHDR, SFDVKD. The CDR3 sequence is CATSENVDNEQFF. CDR3 DNA: TGTGCCACCAGTGAGAATGTCGACAATGAGCAGTTCTTC.

V is TRBV12-3 or TRBV12-4 and J is TRBJ2-5; perhaps D is TRBD1 or TRBD2 (6 bases each). CDR3 length equals 15 residues. V was pared by 7 bases and J by 1 base, with 16 bases between. The CDR3 loop reads CASIQTGRSQETQYF. In nucleotides, the CDR3 is TGTGCCAGCATTCAAACAGGGAGGTCCCAAGAGACCCAGTACTTC.

The CDR3: CSVGGDLSGPQTLEQFF. In DNA, the CDR3 is TGCAGCGTTGGAGGGGACCTATCCGGACCCCAAACCCTTGAGCAGTTCTTC. V usage is TRBV29-1 and J usage is TRBJ2-1; D possibly matches TRBD1 or TRBD2 (5 bases each). CDR3 length: 17 residues. V was cut by 4 bases and J by 9 bases, with 28 bases left in between. The V gene's germline CDR1 is SQVTM and CDR2 ANQGSEA.

This clonotype turned up a few times. The chain recombines TRBV20-1 with TRBJ2-5; 10 nucleotides align to TRBD2. Trimming removed 5 bases from V and 0 bases from J; junction bases left unmatched: 6. The CDR3 is 15 amino acids. Germline V lookup: CDR1 DFQATT, CDR2 SNEGSKA (reference sequence). The CDR3 here is CSASLAGGYQETQYF. The DNA of the CDR3 is TGCAGTGCTTCCTTAGCGGGAGGATACCAAGAGACCCAGTACTTC.

A word on this clonotype: The junction departs from the called germline gene at one end, perhaps through a read error. The chain employs TRBV20-1 and TRBJ2-2; TRBD2 agrees at 15 bases. The germline V gene encodes CDR1 DFQATT and CDR2 SNEGSKA (reference sequence). The CDR3 consists of 16 residues. The chain's CDR3 is CSARGLAGGDTGELFF. In DNA, the CDR3 is TGCAGTGCGAGAGGACTAGCGGGAGGGGACACCGGGGAGCTGTTTTTT.

This clonotype was seen a handful of times. This CDR3 reads CASSSRTRGNTEAFF. CDR3 nucleotides: TGTGCCAGCAGTTCCCGGACAAGGGGGAACACTGAAGCTTTCTTT. The V gene is TRBV6-5, the J gene TRBJ1-1, with D perhaps matching TRBD1 (5 bases). The CDR3 is made up of 15 amino acids. CDR1 MNHEY and CDR2 SVGAGI come from the germline V gene. Trimming took off 4 bases at V and 1 base at J, with 13 bases between the two ends.

The CDR3, as DNA: TGCAGTGCTAGGGTGGGACAGAAAGAGACCCAGTACTTC. Translation gives CSARVGQKETQYF. V gene TRBV20-1 combines with J gene TRBJ2-5; 7 bases are shared with TRBD1. The CDR3 has 13 amino acids. Germline lookup yields CDR1 DFQATT and CDR2 SNEGSKA (reference sequence). V gave up 3 bases and J gave up 3 bases; unmatched junction bases: 4.

This clonotype was detected only a few times. This chain uses TRBV6-4 with TRBJ1-6; 7 bases line up with TRBD1. Unmatched junction bases numbered 6, after V lost 6 bases and J lost 7 bases. This CDR3 has 14 residues. Germline CDR1 is MRHNA and CDR2 is SNTAGT. Here the CDR3 reads CASSTGTENSPLHF. DNA of the CDR3: TGTGCCAGCAGCACCGGGACAGAGAATTCACCCCTCCACTTT.

This chain uses TRBV7-6 with TRBJ2-3; 7 bases agree with TRBD2. Germline assignment: CDR1 SGHVS and CDR2 FNYEAQ. This CDR3 has 14 residues. The junction had 2 bases not matched to a gene; V was cut back by 0 bases and J by 5 bases. CDR3 DNA sequence: TGTGCCAGCAGCTTAGCACCGGGGGGAGATACGCAGTATTTT. It is translated as CASSLAPGGDTQYF.

The V call is TRBV10-3, the J call TRBJ1-2; 8 nucleotides match TRBD1. This CDR3 has 15 residues. V dropped 4 bases and J dropped 7; count of bases not matched to a gene: 11. From germline, CDR1 is ENHRY and CDR2 SYGVKD. The CDR3 region is CAISGGTGPVAGYTF. As DNA, the CDR3 is TGTGCCATCAGTGGCGGGACAGGACCTGTGGCTGGCTACACCTTC.

This clonotype was detected only a few times. The chain is built from TRBV7-9 and TRBJ2-6; TRBD1 agrees at 10 bases. The CDR3 sequence is 17 residues long. J gave up 1 base and V 8 bases, and 8 bases lay outside the gene matches. Germline V gene data show CDR1 as SEHNR and CDR2 as FQNEAQ (reference sequence). The CDR3 here is CASWGQGNLSGANVLTF. CDR3 DNA sequence: TGTGCCAGCTGGGGACAGGGGAATTTGTCTGGGGCCAACGTCCTGACTTTC.

This clonotype appeared a few times. The V call is TRBV3-1, the J call TRBJ1-2; no clear D. In germline, CDR1 is LGHDT, CDR2 YNNKEL (reference sequence). There are 15 residues in the CDR3. V was cut by 2 bases and J by 5 bases, with 15 bases left in between. The CDR3 nucleotides read TGTGCCAGCAGCCAACTTAAACAAGAGTTATATGGCTACACCTTC. Encoded protein: CASSQLKQELYGYTF.

This clonotype was seen more than once but under ten times. V and J are TRBV20-1 and TRBJ2-5; the match to TRBD2 covers 15 bases. Germline CDR1 reads DFQATT; CDR2 reads SNEGSKA (reference sequence). J gave up 3 bases and V 5 bases, and 13 bases lay outside the gene matches. The CDR3 runs to 18 residues. The CDR3 sequence: CSAGGLAGGKNSEETQYF. DNA for the CDR3: TGCAGTGCTGGGGGACTAGCGGGAGGAAAGAATTCGGAAGAGACCCAGTACTTC.

The chain has TRBV29-1 and TRBJ2-2, with D uncertain. The V end lost 5 bases, the J end lost 1 base, and 5 bases lay between the germline ends. Germline CDR1 is SQVTM and CDR2 is ANQGSEA. The CDR3 has 12 amino acids. The CDR3 sequence: CSVFQNTGELFF. CDR3 DNA sequence: TGCAGCGTTTTCCAGAACACCGGGGAGCTGTTTTTT.

The chain links TRBV10-3 to TRBJ2-7, with D unclear. CDR3 length: 14 amino acids. The germline CDR1 and CDR2 sequences are ENHRY and SYGVKD. Trimming cost V 0 bases and J 2 bases, with 8 bases left between them. The DNA of the CDR3 is TGTGCCATCAGTGAGTCAAGGTCTACCTACGAGCAGTACTTC. This encodes CAISESRSTYEQYF.

The chain uses TRBV20-1 and TRBJ2-7, with 8 bases that match TRBD1. The V gene end was trimmed by 2 bases and the J gene end by 5 bases; junction bases not matched to a gene: 8. CDR3 length: 14 residues. Germline V gives CDR1 DFQATT, CDR2 SNEGSKA (reference sequence). The CDR3: CSARRDRGGHEQYF. The CDR3 DNA is TGCAGTGCTAGACGAGACAGGGGAGGCCACGAGCAGTACTTC.

The genes are TRBV7-2 and TRBJ2-2; 10 bases fit TRBD2. CDR1 is SGHTA, CDR2 FQGNSA, per germline. This CDR3 is built from 16 residues. The V segment lost 2 bases and the J segment 4 bases; nucleotides outside the gene matches: 4. CDR3 in amino acids: CASSLLAGDPTGELFF. The CDR3 DNA reads as TGTGCCAGCAGCTTACTAGCGGGGGACCCCACCGGGGAGCTGTTTTTT.

V and J are TRBV20-1 and TRBJ2-7, with 9 bases that match TRBD2. V lost 6 bases and J lost 1; bases outside the gene matches: 7. CDR1 and CDR2 (germline): DFQATT, SNEGSKA (reference sequence). The CDR3 loop spans 14 amino acids. CDR3 in DNA: TGCAGTGCCACTGGGAGCGGGAGGTCCTACGAGCAGTACTTC. It yields the protein CSATGSGRSYEQYF.

In its sample, this clonotype was seen a few times. This rearrangement joins TRBV5-1 to TRBJ1-1; 7 bases agree with TRBD1. This CDR3 region has 17 residues. Per germline, CDR1 SGHRS and CDR2 YFSETQ. Trimming took 3 bases from V and 2 from J; bases not matched to a gene: 13. CDR3 in amino acids: CASSSPRMGQSNTEAFF. In nucleotides, the CDR3 is TGCGCCAGCAGCTCCCCCCGAATGGGACAGAGTAACACTGAAGCTTTCTTT.